This T cell receptor (beta chain) was found in a study of shared clonotypes between healthy human individuals. Study findings and constraints: Since donors were few, the genetic and exposure-history diversity represented was limited.

Recent acute infections and vaccinations were absent in the healthy HIV-negative adult donors. A word on this clone: The antigen is not known.

CDR3 size: 17 residues. V was clipped by 1 base and J by 5 bases; unmatched bases: 10. Germline V lookup: CDR1 SGHVS, CDR2 FNYEAQ. Profiled with immunoSEQ multiplex PCR; TCRdb holds only in-frame clones, not every one. Among roughly 490,000 clones listed, over 65% were seen once. Sequencing was performed on PBMCs. The sequence came from a woman in her forties in good health. Some clones in this sample may be carry-over from other donors' samples. The chain combines TRBV7-6 with TRBJ2-3, with 9 bases fitting TRBD2. The CDR3 coding sequence is TGTGCCAGCAGCTTAGGATCGGGCGGGAGGGCCAAAGATACGCAGTATTTT. It yields the protein CASSLGSGGRAKDTQYF.